Following are 14 T cell receptor beta chains from one sample sequenced in a study of Ad26.COV2.S vaccination and SARS-CoV-2 variants. Sequenced by immunoSEQ multiplex PCR; TCRdb stores in-frame clones only, minus some. The sample comprises around 250,000 clones, roughly 85% of which are singletons, and just under 3% rests with the top ten. Treatment meaning: 19 received Ad26.COV2.S at low or high dose, single or two shots; about 5 received placebo; per-sample allocation not given. Repertoires come from day 63 after the first vaccine or placebo injection. The material sequenced was peripheral blood, taken in a trial of Ad26.COV2.S vaccine versus placebo. The origin of the receptors is a person between 18 and 59 years old who received the Ad26.COV2.S COVID-19 vaccine or a placebo.

The gene calls are TRBV5-1 and TRBJ2-5; TRBD2 matches 14 bases. There are 17 residues in the CDR3. Germline assignment: CDR1 SGHRS and CDR2 YFSETQ. The ends lost 0 bases at V and 5 bases at J; junction bases unmatched: 6. In DNA, the CDR3 is TGCGCCAGCAGCTTGGGGGGACTAGCGGGAGAGTCGGAGACCCAGTACTTC. Translated, it gives CASSLGGLAGESETQYF.

This rearrangement joins TRBV7-2 to TRBJ1-3, with a weak D call TRBD1 (6 bases). Per germline, CDR1 SGHTA and CDR2 FQGNSA. This CDR3 has 14 residues. Trimming cost V 4 bases and J 4 bases, with 11 bases left between them. Here the CDR3 reads CASSSQGTGNTIYF. The CDR3 DNA sequence: TGTGCCAGCAGCTCCCAGGGGACAGGAAACACCATATATTTT.

Here the CDR3 reads CAWNMGPISGNTIYF. As DNA, the CDR3 is TGTGCCTGGAACATGGGGCCCATCTCTGGAAACACCATATATTTT. The chain has TRBV30 and TRBJ1-3; possible D gene TRBD1, 5 bases. CDR1 is GTSNPN, CDR2 SVGIG, per germline (reference sequence). The CDR3 is 15 amino acids. Between the trimmed V and J ends, which lost 4 bases and 0 bases, there was a span of 13 bases.

This clone was counted between two and nine times. The chain couples TRBV5-1 to TRBJ2-2; D ambiguous. Germline V gene lookup returns CDR1 SGHRS and CDR2 YFSETQ. Trimming shortened V by 4 bases and J by 2 bases, and 9 bases separated the two germline ends. The CDR3 spans 14 residues. CDR3 bases: TGCGCCAGCAGCAATACGGGTAACACCGGGGAGCTGTTTTTT. Protein sequence: CASSNTGNTGELFF.

The V call is TRBV30, the J call TRBJ2-1, with 12 bases matching TRBD2. The CDR3 consists of 15 residues. Germline V CDR1 and CDR2: GTSNPN, SVGIG (reference sequence). The junction had 2 bases not matched to a gene; V was cut back by 2 bases and J by 3 bases. The CDR3 here is CAWSTGLAGYNEQFF. CDR3 in DNA: TGTGCCTGGAGTACGGGACTAGCGGGCTACAATGAGCAGTTCTTC.

The DNA for the CDR3 is TGTGCCAGCAGCTTAGGTCATGGGAGAAGTGCTTTCTTT. Translated, it gives CASSLGHGRSAFF. This chain uses TRBV11-2 with TRBJ1-1; no definite D call. The CDR3 runs to 13 residues. Per the germline V gene, CDR1 is SGHAT and CDR2 is FQNNGV. The ends were cut back, 1 base at V and 11 bases at J, with 14 bases in the middle.

The chain combines TRBV5-1 with TRBJ2-5; D may be TRBD2 (5 bases). Trimming removed 0 bases at V and 5 bases at J, with 14 bases between. The CDR3 runs 15 residues. Germline CDR1 is SGHRS and CDR2 is YFSETQ. The CDR3 protein is CASSLAGRGGETQYF. CDR3 sequence (DNA): TGCGCCAGCAGCTTGGCCGGCCGAGGAGGCGAGACCCAGTACTTC. The whole variable domain, filled in from reference TRBV5-1 and TRBJ2-5, reads KAGVTQTPRYLIKTRGQQVTLSCSPISGHRSVSWYQQTPGQGLQFLFEYFSETQRNKGNFPGRFSGRQFSNSRSEMNVSTLELGDSALYLCASSLAGRGGETQYFGPGTRLLVL.

J is TRBJ2-1 and V is TRBV6-6; possible D gene TRBD2, 5 bases. CDR3 length: 14 amino acids. V lost 0 bases and J 7 bases, leaving 10 bases between the germline ends. CDR1 and CDR2 (germline): MNHNY, SVGAGI (reference sequence). For the CDR3, the DNA is TGTGCCAGCAGTTACTCGTTCGGGGAAAATGAGCAGTTCTTC. Amino acid sequence: CASSYSFGENEQFF.

This clone occurred a few times. The V call is TRBV4-1, the J call TRBJ2-7; D is possibly TRBD2 (5 bases). CDR3 length: 13 amino acids. In germline, CDR1 is MGHRA, CDR2 YSYEKL. The germline V and J ends were trimmed by 4 bases and 4 bases, with 11 bases remaining between them. The CDR3 protein is CASSPKRDYEQYF. CDR3 DNA sequence: TGCGCCAGCAGCCCAAAACGGGATTACGAGCAGTACTTC.

A single count supports this clone. The rearrangement uses TRBV21-1 and TRBJ2-7; TRBD2, the D gene given by the table, was not confirmed from the DNA. TRBV21-1 is a pseudogene segment. CDR3 length: 14 residues. The CDR3 sequence: CASSKGTSDYEQYF. The DNA of the CDR3 is TGTGCTAGCAGCAAAGGGACTAGTGACTACGAGCAGTACTTC.

The chain employs TRBV27 and TRBJ1-3; TRBD1 matches at 10 bases. CDR3 length: 16 residues. Germline CDR1 and CDR2: MNHEY and SMNVEV (reference sequence). J was trimmed by 2 bases and V by 5 bases; bases with no gene match: 6. The CDR3 DNA reads as TGTGCCAGCAGTCAACGGACAGGGGGACCTGGAAACACCATATATTTT. Translated: CASSQRTGGPGNTIYF.

The chain couples TRBV5-6 to TRBJ1-1, with a possible D match to TRBD1 (6 bases). Germline CDR1 is SGHDT and CDR2 is YYEEEE. The V end lost 0 bases, the J end lost 1 base, and 10 bases lay between the germline ends. The CDR3 covers 15 residues. CDR3 in DNA: TGTGCCAGCAGCTTGGTTAGGGGGGCGAACACTGAAGCTTTCTTT. The encoded protein is CASSLVRGANTEAFF.

The chain joins TRBV27 to TRBJ2-4; D uncertain. CDR3 length equals 12 residues. V lost 5 bases to trimming and J lost 7 bases, with 9 bases between them. Germline V CDR1 and CDR2: MNHEY, SMNVEV (reference sequence). CDR3 sequence: CASSDPGNIQYF. CDR3 bases: TGTGCCAGCAGTGACCCAGGCAACATTCAGTACTTC.

The gene calls are TRBV30 and TRBJ1-5; no clear D. This CDR3 contains 14 residues. CDR1 is GTSNPN and CDR2 is SVGIG in the germline V gene (reference sequence). The V end was cut by 5 bases, the J end by 0 bases, with 11 bases between. The CDR3 nucleotides read TGTGCCTGGGGGCGAAAGGATAGCAATCAGCCCCAGCATTTT. The encoded protein is CAWGRKDSNQPQHF. The complete variable domain, with remaining parts taken from reference TRBV30 and TRBJ1-5, reads SQTIHQWPATLVQPVGSPLSLECTVEGTSNPNLYWYRQAAGRGLQLLFYSVGIGQISSEVPQNLSASRPQDRQFILSSKKLLLSDSGFYLCAWGRKDSNQPQHFGDGTRLSIL.